The rows below give T cell receptor beta chains drawn from one sample of a study of CD8 T cells in Susac syndrome. One entry per CDR3 protein, called by TCRdb with MiXCR from the immunoSEQ multiplex PCR reads. This table has 100,000 to 150,000 distinct CDR3 sequences, about 95% appearing once. The specimen was CD4+ T cells from PBMCs. These receptors were taken from a human donor in good health. The CDR3 runs from the conserved cysteine through the conserved F or W. The D gene is left open where the match is weak.

J gene: TRBJ2-7; V gene: TRBV7-8; D gene: TRBD1; CDR3 protein: CASSSPIDRGLYEQYF; CDR3 DNA: TGTGCCAGCAGTTCCCCAATCGACAGGGGGCTTTACGAGCAGTACTTC
J gene: TRBJ2-1; V gene: TRBV7-2; D gene: TRBD2; CDR3 protein: CASSFQLAGVGSYNEQFF; CDR3 DNA: TGTGCCAGCAGCTTTCAACTAGCGGGAGTAGGCTCCTACAATGAGCAGTTCTTC
J gene: TRBJ2-5; V gene: TRBV7-2; D gene: -; CDR3 protein: CASSRGTFQETQYF; CDR3 DNA: TGTGCCAGCAGCCGAGGGACTTTCCAAGAGACCCAGTACTTC
J gene: TRBJ2-3; V gene: TRBV6-2/TRBV6-3; D gene: -; CDR3 protein: CATRDFQGDTQYF; CDR3 DNA: TGTGCCACCAGAGATTTCCAGGGAGATACGCAGTATTTT
J gene: TRBJ1-2; V gene: TRBV7-9; D gene: -; CDR3 protein: CASSPDWAGYTF; CDR3 DNA: TGTGCCAGCAGCCCCGACTGGGCGGGCTACACCTTC
J gene: TRBJ1-1; V gene: TRBV20-1; D gene: -; CDR3 protein: CSAREGSPNTEAFF; CDR3 DNA: TGCAGTGCTAGAGAGGGCAGTCCGAACACTGAAGCTTTCTTT
J gene: TRBJ2-4; V gene: TRBV18; D gene: TRBD1; CDR3 protein: CATRDSQNIQYF; CDR3 DNA: TGTGCCACCCGGGACAGCCAAAACATTCAGTACTTC
J gene: TRBJ2-1; V gene: TRBV30; D gene: TRBD2; CDR3 protein: CAWWATSVSYNEQFF; CDR3 DNA: TGTGCCTGGTGGGCGACTAGCGTCTCCTACAATGAGCAGTTCTTC
J gene: TRBJ2-5; V gene: TRBV7-9; D gene: TRBD1; CDR3 protein: CASSLVRDSQTQYF; CDR3 DNA: TGTGCCAGCAGCTTGGTCCGGGACAGCCAGACCCAGTACTTC
J gene: TRBJ1-1; V gene: TRBV29-1; D gene: -; CDR3 protein: CSVEFWEGTTEAFF; CDR3 DNA: TGCAGCGTTGAATTTTGGGAGGGAACCACCGAAGCTTTCTTT
J gene: TRBJ2-5; V gene: TRBV5-8; D gene: TRBD1; CDR3 protein: CASSANDRVETQYF; CDR3 DNA: TGTGCCAGCAGCGCAAACGACAGGGTGGAGACCCAGTACTTC
J gene: TRBJ2-7; V gene: TRBV2; D gene: TRBD1; CDR3 protein: CASNPPGQGSYEQYF; CDR3 DNA: TGTGCCAGCAACCCACCGGGACAGGGCTCCTACGAGCAGTACTTC
J gene: TRBJ1-2; V gene: TRBV29-1; D gene: TRBD1; CDR3 protein: CSAEGQGLDYGYTF; CDR3 DNA: TGCAGCGCCGAAGGACAGGGACTTGACTATGGCTACACCTTC